One sample yielded the 10 T cell receptor beta chains listed below, sequenced in a study of blood T cells in healthy people across ages. A second 7 to 11 cycle PCR used barcoded and J-beta primers. From the 5' RACE reads, TCRdb called clonotypes with MiXCR, one entry per CDR3 protein. The sample lists some 940,000 distinct CDR3 sequences, 29% occurring once. This sample also belongs to another study, concerning T cells of mothers and their children.

The sequenced sample was blood. The receptors shown here come from a woman aged 40 to 49 in good health.

Remarks on this clonotype: A clone one base away is much larger, so this may be a read error. The V and J genes are TRBV6-2 or TRBV6-3 and TRBJ2-5; D ambiguous. With 10 bases removed from V and 11 bases from J, the gap between germline ends came to 17 bases. CDR3 size: 11 residues. Germline V lookup: CDR1 MNHEY, CDR2 SVGEGT. DNA of the CDR3: TGTGCCACCTTGGTCCTCAATGAGCAGTACTTC. It is translated as CATLVLNEQYF.

This clonotype has more than one count but fewer than ten. The CDR3 here is CASSLMLAVYSYEQYF. CDR3 in DNA: TGTGCCAGCAGCTTAATGCTAGCGGTTTACTCCTACGAGCAGTACTTC. V usage is TRBV7-2 and J usage is TRBJ2-7; 7 bases agree with TRBD2. The length of the CDR3 is 16 residues. Germline V gene sequence: CDR1 SGHTA, CDR2 FQGNSA. V lost 2 bases and J lost 0; bases outside the gene matches: 7.

A note on this clonotype: Given a much more abundant clone one base away, this may be a read error. The chain couples TRBV5-4 to TRBJ2-1; TRBD1 aligns across 7 bases. CDR3 length equals 15 residues. With V trimmed by 1 base and J by 7 bases, 8 bases remained unmatched. Germline values: CDR1 SGHNT, CDR2 YYREEE (reference sequence). The CDR3 DNA reads TGTGCCAGCAGCTTGCGAACAGGGGTTTTAAATGAGCAGTTCTTC. Translating it yields CASSLRTGVLNEQFF.

This clonotype was observed a handful of times. The V call is TRBV9, the J call TRBJ1-6; TRBD1 might be the D (6 bases). CDR3 length: 15 amino acids. Trimming took off 4 bases at V and 17 bases at J, with 25 bases between the two ends. Germline V gene data show CDR1 as SGDLS and CDR2 as YYNGEE. The CDR3 DNA reads as TGTGCCAGCAGCTCACAACAGGGCCGGGGTTCCAATGTCCACTTT. Translating it yields CASSSQQGRGSNVHF.

The chain combines TRBV28 with TRBJ2-1; no definite D call. The germline V gene has CDR1 MDHEN and CDR2 SYDVKM. The CDR3 runs 14 residues. V lost 3 bases and J 9 bases, leaving 15 bases between the germline ends. The CDR3 DNA follows: TGTGCCAGCAGTTTTTCAGGTGGGCAGCTTGAGCAGTTCTTC. Its protein is CASSFSGGQLEQFF.

This clonotype was observed at least ten times. The V and J genes are TRBV10-3 and TRBJ2-7; D might be TRBD1 (6 bases). Trimming left V 4 bases short and J 6 bases short, with 22 bases between. The CDR3 consists of 16 residues. Germline CDR1 is ENHRY and CDR2 is SYGVKD. The CDR3 protein is CAISGTTGTKRGEQYF. CDR3 in DNA: TGTGCCATCAGTGGGACCACCGGGACAAAAAGGGGCGAGCAGTACTTC.

J is TRBJ2-3 and V is TRBV4-2, with 7 bases fitting TRBD2. The J segment lost 2 bases and the V segment lost 6 bases, leaving 11 bases of the junction unmatched. This CDR3 has 16 amino acids. Germline CDR1 and CDR2: LGHNA and YNFKEQ. The CDR3 sequence: CASSTRGRGNTDTQYF. In nucleotides, the CDR3 is TGTGCCAGCAGTACTAGAGGGCGGGGGAACACAGATACGCAGTATTTT.

This clonotype showed up just a few times. V usage is TRBV7-2 and J usage is TRBJ2-3; possibly TRBD2 for D (6 bases). The V end was cut by 2 bases, the J end by 1 base, with 13 bases between. CDR1 is SGHTA and CDR2 is FQGNSA in the germline V gene. The CDR3 totals 16 residues. CDR3 nucleotides: TGTGCCAGCAGCTTACCAGCGGGTCAGGGCACAGATACGCAGTATTTT. It is translated as CASSLPAGQGTDTQYF.

This clonotype was detected only a few times. The J gene is TRBJ2-1, the V gene TRBV19; 8 bases agree with TRBD1. V was clipped by 6 bases and J by 8 bases; unmatched bases: 6. This CDR3 spans 13 amino acids. Germline loops: CDR1 LNHDA, CDR2 SQIVND (reference sequence). CDR3 coding DNA: TGTGCCAGTAGAAAGACAGGGGCAGATGAGCAGTTCTTC. Translating gives CASRKTGADEQFF.

Concerning this clonotype itself: This likely comes from a read error, as the CDR3 has no conserved phenylalanine or tryptophan at its end. Written as DNA, the CDR3 is TGCGCCAGCAGCTTGTCCGTCGGGGGCCGGGACTATGGCTACACCCTC. This codes for CASSLSVGGRDYGYTL. The V and J genes are TRBV5-1 and TRBJ1-2; D is perhaps TRBD1 (6 bases). V was trimmed by 1 base and J by 3 bases, leaving 16 bases between them. Germline values: CDR1 SGHRS, CDR2 YFSETQ. This CDR3 has 16 amino acids.